These 4 T cell receptor beta chains were all obtained from the same sample, sequenced in a study of cytomegalovirus exposure and HLA in healthy donors. The PCR employed 60 Vbeta primers together with 13 Jbeta primers. Data came from immunoSEQ multiplex PCR; TCRdb stores just in-frame clones and leaves some out. The sample contains about 140,000 clones, approximately 9% of which appear only once. Sequenced sample: PBMCs. The source of these receptors is a male donor in good health and CMV-seronegative.

The CDR3 bases are TGTGCCAGCAGTGTCCAGGGGGGTAGGCCGTATCAGCCCCAGCATTTT. Protein: CASSVQGGRPYQPQHF. This rearrangement joins TRBV28 to TRBJ1-5; 7 bases map to TRBD1. The J segment lost 5 bases and the V segment lost 5 bases, leaving 12 bases of the junction unmatched. The CDR3 sequence is 16 residues long. The germline CDR1 and CDR2 sequences are MDHEN and SYDVKM.

In this sample, this clone turned up once. The chain couples TRBV19 to TRBJ2-7; TRBD2 matches at 7 bases. The CDR3 is made up of 14 amino acids. After removal of 3 bases from V and 3 bases from J, the junction contained 5 bases not matched to a gene. Germline lookup yields CDR1 LNHDA and CDR2 SQIVND (reference sequence). The CDR3: CASSIGGRVYEQYF. The CDR3 DNA sequence: TGTGCCAGTAGTATCGGGGGGAGAGTCTACGAGCAGTACTTC.

The rearrangement joins TRBV11-3 to TRBJ2-1; tentative D call: TRBD1 (6 bases). Germline V gene data show CDR1 as SGHNT and CDR2 as YENEEA. CDR3 length equals 16 residues. The V gene lost 5 bases and the J gene lost 4 bases, with 18 bases spanning the gap. Written as DNA, the CDR3 is TGTGCCAGCAGCGGTCAAAGGGGGATGGGGTACAATGAGCAGTTCTTC. Amino acid sequence: CASSGQRGMGYNEQFF.

The chain links TRBV29-1 to TRBJ2-7, with 9 bases identical to TRBD1. V was pared by 2 bases and J by 3 bases, with 5 bases of the junction left unmatched. The V gene's germline CDR1 is SQVTM and CDR2 ANQGSEA. The length of the CDR3 is 14 residues. Here the CDR3 DNA reads TGCAGCGTTGAACCCGAGACAGGGGGCTACGAGCAGTACTTC. It yields the protein CSVEPETGGYEQYF.